These 28 T cell receptor beta chains came from one sample sequenced in a study of blood T cells in healthy people across ages. A sample-barcoded 5' primer and a J-beta primer mix were used in a second PCR of roughly 7 to 12 cycles. TCRdb redid the calling of the 5' RACE reads with MiXCR, one entry per CDR3 protein. In the table there are over 1.5 million distinct CDR3 sequences, around half of which are singletons. The specimen was blood. These receptors all stem from a woman between 40 and 55 years old in good health.

This clonotype showed up just a few times. The chain employs TRBV4-3 and TRBJ2-7; D ambiguous. The CDR3 contains 13 residues. CDR1 and CDR2 (germline): LGHNA, YSLEER. V was cut by 3 bases and J by 6 bases, with 12 bases left in between. CDR3: CASSQALQREQYF. In nucleotides, the CDR3 is TGCGCCAGCAGCCAGGCCTTACAGCGCGAGCAGTACTTC.

The rearrangement uses TRBV20-1 and TRBJ1-5; D not certain. Trimming cost V 6 bases and J 0 bases, with 9 bases left between them. The length of the CDR3 is 13 residues. Germline assignment: CDR1 DFQATT and CDR2 SNEGSKA (reference sequence). The chain's CDR3 is CSAPADSNQPQHF. DNA for the CDR3: TGCAGTGCACCGGCGGATAGCAATCAGCCCCAGCATTTT.

This sequence joins TRBV3-1 and TRBJ2-4, with D perhaps matching TRBD2 (7 bases). V lost 3 bases and J 0 bases, leaving 12 bases between the germline ends. The germline V gene has CDR1 LGHDT and CDR2 YNNKEL (reference sequence). This CDR3 region has 16 residues. This CDR3 is CASSHAGALAKNIQYF. CDR3 coding DNA: TGTGCCAGCAGCCACGCGGGGGCCCTAGCCAAAAACATTCAGTACTTC. The whole variable domain, filled in from reference TRBV3-1 and TRBJ2-4, reads DTAVSQTPKYLVTQMGNDKSIKCEQNLGHDTMYWYKQDSKKFLKIMFSYNNKELIINETVPNRFSPKSPDKAHLNLHINSLELGDSAVYFCASSHAGALAKNIQYFGAGTRLSVL.

The chain combines TRBV15 with TRBJ1-2; D perhaps matches TRBD1 (5 bases). Germline lookup yields CDR1 LNHNV and CDR2 YYDKDF (reference sequence). The CDR3 is 12 residues long. V lost 8 bases to trimming and J lost 5 bases, with 12 bases between them. The CDR3 DNA reads TGTGCCACCGGGACGGATTTTTATGGCTACACCTTC. It codes for CATGTDFYGYTF. The variable domain in full, with the rest retrieved from reference TRBV15 and TRBJ1-2, is DAMVIQNPRYQVTQFGKPVTLSCSQTLNHNVMYWYQQKSSQAPKLLFHYYDKDFNNEADTPDNFQSRRPNTSFCFLDIRSPGLGDTAMYLCATGTDFYGYTFGSGTRLTVV.

In DNA, the CDR3 is TGTGCCAGCAGTATTCCGGGGACTCCTTACGAGCAGTACTTC. This encodes CASSIPGTPYEQYF. The V gene is TRBV6-2 or TRBV6-3, the J gene TRBJ2-7, with D tentatively TRBD2 (6 bases). Trimming stripped 5 bases from V and 4 bases from J, with 15 bases between. Germline V CDR1 and CDR2: MNHEY, SVGEGT. This CDR3 is 14 amino acids long.

This clonotype was observed a handful of times. The gene calls are TRBV18 and TRBJ2-1; possible D gene TRBD2, 6 bases. Germline CDR1 reads KGHSH; CDR2 reads LQKENI. V was pared by 3 bases and J by 10 bases, with 10 bases between. The CDR3 consists of 12 residues. The CDR3 here is CASSPGGEEQFF. Written as DNA, the CDR3 is TGTGCCAGCTCACCGGGCGGGGAGGAGCAGTTCTTC.

The rearrangement joins TRBV7-2 to TRBJ2-4; no clear D. The germline V gene encodes CDR1 SGHTA and CDR2 FQGNSA. V shed 0 bases and J shed 7 bases, with 13 bases lying between them. The CDR3 extends over 15 amino acids. The CDR3 nucleotides are TGTGCCAGCAGCTTAGCCGGAAGGAGTTCGAACATTCAGTACTTC. This encodes CASSLAGRSSNIQYF. The variable domain in full, with the rest retrieved from reference TRBV7-2 and TRBJ2-4, is GAGVSQSPSNKVTEKGKDVELRCDPISGHTALYWYRQSLGQGLEFLIYFQGNSAPDKSGLPSDRFSAERTGGSVSTLTIQRTQQEDSAVYLCASSLAGRSSNIQYFGAGTRLSVL.

The chain is built from TRBV9 and TRBJ2-1, with TRBD2 matching 8 bases. This CDR3 has 16 residues. V lost 3 bases to trimming and J lost 4 bases; unmatched junction nucleotides: 9. The V gene's germline CDR1 is SGDLS and CDR2 YYNGEE. CDR3 bases: TGTGCCAGCAGCGCCTCACGGGGGGGCCTGTACAATGAGCAGTTCTTC. Translated, it gives CASSASRGGLYNEQFF.

The rearrangement uses TRBV7-2 and TRBJ2-5, with TRBD2 matching over 8 bases. The CDR3 loop spans 16 amino acids. Losses at the gene ends were 4 bases for V and 4 bases for J; bases not matched to a gene: 11. From germline, CDR1 is SGHTA and CDR2 FQGNSA. CDR3 nucleotides: TGTGCCAGCAGCTCAGCCCCCCGGGCGGGGGGAGAGACCCAGTACTTC. This translates into CASSSAPRAGGETQYF.

The V gene is TRBV4-1, the J gene TRBJ2-1; 15 nucleotides line up with TRBD2. In germline, CDR1 is MGHRA, CDR2 YSYEKL. V lost 1 base to trimming and J lost 7 bases; unmatched junction nucleotides: 8. The CDR3 consists of 18 residues. The CDR3 DNA is TGCGCCAGCAGCCAAGTTGATATGGGACTAGCGGGAGGAAATGAGCAGTTCTTC. Its protein is CASSQVDMGLAGGNEQFF.

This chain uses TRBV7-2 with TRBJ2-7; tentatively, D is TRBD1 (5 bases). V lost 1 base and J lost 1, with 20 bases in between. The germline V gene has CDR1 SGHTA and CDR2 FQGNSA. The CDR3 covers 18 residues. CDR3 sequence: CASSLGPSQGSASYEQYF. CDR3 bases: TGTGCCAGCAGCTTAGGCCCCTCTCAGGGCTCCGCTTCCTACGAGCAGTACTTC.

The CDR3 nucleotides are TGTGCCAGCAGTTTTCGGGAGGGGATTAATTCACCCCTCCACTTT. This codes for CASSFREGINSPLHF. The gene calls are TRBV27 and TRBJ1-6, with D possibly matching TRBD1 (5 bases). This CDR3 spans 15 amino acids. CDR1 and CDR2 (germline): MNHEY, SMNVEV (reference sequence). The V end lost 3 bases, the J end lost 6 bases, and 12 bases lay between the germline ends.

This chain links TRBV6-2 or TRBV6-3 with TRBJ2-5; 9 positions agree with TRBD2. CDR1 is MNHEY and CDR2 is SVGEGT in the germline V gene. Trimming at V came to 0 bases and at J to 0 bases, leaving 8 bases not matched to a gene. The CDR3 is 18 residues long. The CDR3 bases are TGTGCCAGCAGTTACTCGATGCGGCTAGCGGGGAACCAAGAGACCCAGTACTTC. Translating it yields CASSYSMRLAGNQETQYF.

Concerning this clonotype itself: A read error is possible here, since a much larger clone lies one base away. V gene TRBV10-2 combines with J gene TRBJ2-1; 8 nucleotides agree with TRBD1. V trimming: 6 bases; J trimming: 9 bases; junction bases outside the gene matches: 10. CDR1 WSHSY and CDR2 SAAADI come from the germline V gene. The CDR3 contains 14 residues. The CDR3 reads CASSQTLTGGEQFF. The CDR3 DNA sequence: TGCGCCAGCAGCCAAACCCTTACAGGGGGTGAGCAGTTCTTC.

The chain recombines TRBV5-1 with TRBJ2-2; D gene unclear. Trimming stripped 4 bases from V and 2 bases from J, with 12 bases between. CDR3 size: 15 residues. Looked up from germline, CDR1 is SGHRS and CDR2 is YFSETQ. The CDR3 reads CASSPIQTNTGELFF. The DNA for the CDR3 is TGCGCCAGCAGCCCCATCCAGACTAACACCGGGGAGCTGTTTTTT. Filled out from reference TRBV5-1 and TRBJ2-2, the complete variable domain reads KAGVTQTPRYLIKTRGQQVTLSCSPISGHRSVSWYQQTPGQGLQFLFEYFSETQRNKGNFPGRFSGRQFSNSRSEMNVSTLELGDSALYLCASSPIQTNTGELFFGEGSRLTVL.

V usage is TRBV24-1 and J usage is TRBJ2-5; no reliable D call. Germline V CDR1 and CDR2: KGHDR, SFDVKD. This CDR3 has 13 amino acids. Trimming stripped 6 bases from V and 5 bases from J, with 12 bases between. The DNA of the CDR3 is TGTGCCACCAGTCGAAATCTAGGGGAGACCCAGTACTTC. It translates to CATSRNLGETQYF.

This sequence joins TRBV29-1 and TRBJ1-4; maybe TRBD1 (5 bases). Germline loops: CDR1 SQVTM, CDR2 ANQGSEA. Trimming left V 4 bases short and J 4 bases short, with 10 bases between. This CDR3 region has 13 residues. The CDR3 nucleotides read TGCAGCGTTGGAGGGGAGATTAATGAAAAACTGTTTTTT. It specifies CSVGGEINEKLFF.

This sequence joins TRBV5-1 and TRBJ1-4, with D hard to call. The CDR3 has 15 residues. V lost 5 bases to trimming and J lost 0 bases, with 11 bases between them. Germline values: CDR1 SGHRS, CDR2 YFSETQ. CDR3 sequence reads: CASSFYTTTNEKLFF. In DNA, the CDR3 is TGCGCCAGCAGTTTTTACACCACAACTAATGAAAAACTGTTTTTT.

V usage is TRBV9 and J usage is TRBJ2-3; no clear D. There are 15 residues in the CDR3. The ends were cut back, 0 bases at V and 0 bases at J, with 8 bases in the middle. CDR1 and CDR2 (germline): SGDLS, YYNGEE. The CDR3: CASSVVRGSTDTQYF. The CDR3 bases are TGTGCCAGCAGCGTAGTTCGCGGTAGCACAGATACGCAGTATTTT.

This clonotype was found once. One junction end does not reproduce the germline sequence, and a read error may be involved. The V gene is TRBV5-1, the J gene TRBJ2-3; D may correspond to TRBD1 or TRBD2 (5 bases each). This CDR3 has 16 amino acids. Per the germline V gene, CDR1 is SGHRS and CDR2 is YFSETQ. The CDR3 DNA follows: TGCGCCAGCAGCCTGGCTGACCGCCGGGGCACGGATACGCAGTATTTT. Its translation: CASSLADRRGTDTQYF.

This clonotype has a handful of counts. V gene TRBV7-9 combines with J gene TRBJ1-2; TRBD1 agrees at 9 bases. The CDR3 has 13 residues. Trimming cost V 5 bases and J 7 bases; bases outside gene matches: 5. From germline, CDR1 is SEHNR and CDR2 FQNEAQ (reference sequence). CDR3 residues: CASSGRQGGGYTF. Here the CDR3 DNA reads TGTGCCAGCAGCGGGCGACAGGGGGGTGGCTACACCTTC.

The rearrangement joins TRBV25-1 to TRBJ1-6; D perhaps matches TRBD1 (6 bases). The length of the CDR3 is 17 residues. Germline loops: CDR1 MGHDK, CDR2 SYGVNS. The V gene lost 3 bases and the J gene lost 4 bases, with 16 bases spanning the gap. The CDR3 nucleotides read TGTGCCAGCAGTGAGCCCTTCGGGGGGCTGTATAATTCACCCCTCCACTTT. As protein: CASSEPFGGLYNSPLHF.

This clonotype occurred many times. The rearrangement joins TRBV6-2 or TRBV6-3 to TRBJ2-7, with 9 bases matching TRBD1. The junction had 6 bases not matched to a gene; V was cut back by 6 bases and J by 3 bases. The CDR3 extends over 14 amino acids. Germline V gene sequence: CDR1 MNHEY, CDR2 SVGEGT. CDR3 in DNA: TGTGCCAGCAGGCCACCGGGACAGGGCTACGAGCAGTACTTC. Translation gives CASRPPGQGYEQYF.

This clonotype was seen more than once but under ten times. The rearrangement uses TRBV7-6 and TRBJ2-7, with D uncertain. V was shortened by 5 bases and J by 2 bases, with 7 bases between the two germline ends. CDR3 length equals 12 residues. Germline CDR1 is SGHVS and CDR2 is FNYEAQ. CDR3 sequence (DNA): TGTGCCAGCAGCCCACACACCTACGAGCAGTACTTC. It translates to CASSPHTYEQYF. Based on the CDR3 plus reference TRBV7-6 and TRBJ2-7, the full variable domain is GAGVSQSPRYKVTKRGQDVALRCDPISGHVSLYWYRQALGQGPEFLTYFNYEAQQDKSGLPNDRFSAERPEGSISTLTIQRTEQRDSAMYRCASSPHTYEQYFGPGTRLTVT.

The rearrangement links TRBV6-5 to TRBJ2-5; unclear D gene. Matching the DNA end better, TRBJ2-7 makes the J call doubtful. The germline CDR1 and CDR2 sequences are MNHEY and SVGAGI. The CDR3 contains 16 residues. The CDR3 region has the DNA TGTGCCAGCAGTTACTCGGGTCCGGCAACTGGGTACGAGCAGTACTTC. Translated: CASSYSGPATGYEQYF.

The rearrangement joins TRBV7-3 to TRBJ2-1; 10 bases map to TRBD2. In germline, CDR1 is SGHTA, CDR2 FQGTGA. This CDR3 has 18 amino acids. V trimming: 5 bases; J trimming: 6 bases; junction bases outside the gene matches: 16. CDR3 loop: CASSQKGAASGGSNEQFF. CDR3 DNA sequence: TGTGCCAGCAGCCAAAAGGGGGCGGCTAGCGGGGGATCCAATGAGCAGTTCTTC.

This clonotype was detected a few times. The CDR3 DNA sequence: TGTGCCAGCAGTTACCTATCCAGGGTGGAGACCCAGTACTTC. The encoded protein is CASSYLSRVETQYF. The chain links TRBV6-5 to TRBJ2-5; TRBD1 might be the D (5 bases). V gave up 2 bases and J gave up 5 bases, with 12 bases separating them. Germline CDR1 is MNHEY and CDR2 is SVGAGI. This CDR3 has 14 amino acids.

The V call is TRBV4-2, the J call TRBJ1-6, with 9 bases matching TRBD1. The CDR3 has 16 residues. V dropped 0 bases and J dropped 16; count of bases not matched to a gene: 13. Germline V gene data show CDR1 as LGHNA and CDR2 as YNFKEQ. CDR3 loop: CASSQDTGQGLLALHF. CDR3 in DNA: TGTGCCAGCAGCCAAGATACGGGACAGGGTCTGCTGGCTCTCCACTTT.